The 10 T cell receptor beta chains below were found in one sample sequenced in a study of blood T cells in healthy people across ages. The second PCR ran roughly 7 to 12 cycles with a sample-barcoded 5' primer and J-beta primers. TCRdb passed the 5' RACE reads through MiXCR, listing each CDR3 protein once. The sample holds 980,000 or so distinct CDR3 sequences, approximately 49% seen once. Sequencing was carried out using blood. These receptor sequences come from a man aged 25-40 years in good health.

The V call is TRBV15, the J call TRBJ1-1, with TRBD1 matching over 7 bases. With 5 bases clipped from V and 5 bases from J, the junction kept 8 bases outside the gene matches. Germline CDR1 reads LNHNV; CDR2 reads YYDKDF (reference sequence). The CDR3 is 14 residues long. The CDR3 bases are TGTGCCACCAGCCTTCGACAGGGTTGGACTGAAGCTTTCTTT. Protein: CATSLRQGWTEAFF.

This clonotype appeared a few times. The CDR3 loop reads CASSLFVARTDVKGYTF. The CDR3 nucleotides read TGCGCCAGCAGCTTGTTTGTTGCGAGGACGGATGTCAAAGGCTACACCTTC. V is TRBV5-1 and J is TRBJ1-2; D gene ambiguous. The CDR3 has 17 residues. Germline CDR1 is SGHRS and CDR2 is YFSETQ. V lost 1 base, J lost 8 bases, and 24 bases lay in between.

The chain is built from TRBV7-9 and TRBJ1-5; D remains unclear. V was shortened by 2 bases and J by 0 bases, with 8 bases between the two germline ends. Germline values: CDR1 SEHNR, CDR2 FQNEAQ (reference sequence). This CDR3 has 15 residues. CDR3: CASSLMGNSNQPQHF. The CDR3 coding sequence is TGTGCCAGCAGCTTAATGGGGAATAGCAATCAGCCCCAGCATTTT.

The table lists this clonotype with a few counts. The chain joins TRBV3-1 to TRBJ1-2, with TRBD1 as a possible D gene (5 bases). The germline V gene has CDR1 LGHDT and CDR2 YNNKEL (reference sequence). The ends were cut back, 2 bases at V and 2 bases at J, with 12 bases in the middle. CDR3 length equals 15 residues. The CDR3 nucleotides are TGTGCCAGCAGCCAACAGCGTGGGGGGAACTATGGCTACACCTTC. It specifies CASSQQRGGNYGYTF.

The chain has TRBV7-2 and TRBJ1-4; unclear D gene. The V end lost 4 bases, the J end lost 0 bases, and 9 bases lay between the germline ends. Germline V gene lookup returns CDR1 SGHTA and CDR2 FQGNSA. This CDR3 comprises 15 residues. CDR3 bases: TGTGCCAGCAGCTCCCGGGTCTCAACTAATGAAAAACTGTTTTTT. Translating it yields CASSSRVSTNEKLFF.

The chain is built from TRBV2 and TRBJ2-3; 7 nucleotides match TRBD1. With 7 bases clipped from V and 2 bases from J, the junction kept 6 bases outside the gene matches. This CDR3 region has 14 residues. Looked up from germline, CDR1 is SNHLY and CDR2 is FYNNEI. The CDR3 region is CASKNRGFTDTQYF. The DNA for the CDR3 is TGTGCCAGCAAGAACAGGGGTTTCACAGATACGCAGTATTTT.

The chain recombines TRBV7-2 with TRBJ2-2, with 7 bases matching TRBD1. Germline CDR1 reads SGHTA; CDR2 reads FQGNSA. The CDR3 extends over 14 amino acids. Trimming removed 5 bases from V and 5 bases from J; junction bases left unmatched: 5. The CDR3 region is CASSVRDRTGELFF. The CDR3 DNA is TGTGCCAGCAGCGTTAGGGACAGAACCGGGGAGCTGTTTTTT.

The gene calls are TRBV27 and TRBJ2-7; the match to TRBD1 covers 10 bases. The CDR3 contains 16 residues. The J segment lost 2 bases and the V segment lost 6 bases, leaving 10 bases of the junction unmatched. From germline, CDR1 is MNHEY and CDR2 SMNVEV (reference sequence). The CDR3 sequence is CASRPWGTGETYEQYF. CDR3 coding DNA: TGTGCCAGCAGACCGTGGGGGACAGGGGAAACCTACGAGCAGTACTTC.

The chain has TRBV7-2 and TRBJ2-2; D is unclear. The germline V gene encodes CDR1 SGHTA and CDR2 FQGNSA. The CDR3 is 13 amino acids. The V end lost 3 bases, the J end lost 5 bases, and 7 bases lay between the germline ends. The CDR3 region has the DNA TGTGCCAGCAGCTTGGGCAGTACCGGGGAGCTGTTTTTT. This encodes CASSLGSTGELFF.

This chain joins TRBV3-1 and TRBJ2-3, with 10 nucleotides matching TRBD2. V was pared by 4 bases and J by 4 bases, with 5 bases of the junction left unmatched. CDR3 length: 15 residues. Germline V gene lookup returns CDR1 LGHDT and CDR2 YNNKEL (reference sequence). The CDR3 region is CASSLKRGGSDTQYF. Written as DNA, the CDR3 is TGTGCCAGCAGCCTAAAGCGGGGGGGGTCAGATACGCAGTATTTT.